This note documents a single T cell receptor (beta chain) sequence. Antigen: not known. This entry is derived from a study of a mutant IDH1 vaccine in newly diagnosed glioma. As for the study in general: Patients received eight vaccinations in weeks 1, 3, 5, 7, 11, 15, 19, 23.

This table comes from immunoSEQ multiplex PCR, and its TCRdb copy is limited to in-frame clones, with some not included. This table has approximately 37,000 clones, about 75% appearing once. Regarding time point: week 23, last vaccination. What each vaccine dose contained was 300 ug of mutant IDH1 20-mer peptide, accompanied by topical imiquimod. The source of this sequence is a middle-aged man with glioma. Sequencing was performed on PBMCs, taken from a glioma patient whose treatment included an IDH1 peptide vaccine.

CDR3 coding DNA: TGCGCCAGCAGCCCTGGCAGCTCCTACGAGCAGTACTTC. Translating it yields CASSPGSSYEQYF. This sequence joins TRBV4-1 and TRBJ2-7; D remains ambiguous. The CDR3 runs to 13 residues. CDR1 MGHRA and CDR2 YSYEKL come from the germline V gene. Trimming stripped 4 bases from V and 0 bases from J, with 7 bases between.